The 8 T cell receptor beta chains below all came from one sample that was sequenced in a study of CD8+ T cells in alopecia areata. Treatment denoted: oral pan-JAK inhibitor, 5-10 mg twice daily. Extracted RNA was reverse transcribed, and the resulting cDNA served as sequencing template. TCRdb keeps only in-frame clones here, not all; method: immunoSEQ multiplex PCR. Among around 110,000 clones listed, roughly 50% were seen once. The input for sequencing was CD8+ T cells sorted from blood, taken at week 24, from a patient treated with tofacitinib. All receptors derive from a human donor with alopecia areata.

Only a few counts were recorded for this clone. CDR3 DNA: TGTGCCAGCGGGGACTACGAGCAGTACTTC. It codes for CASGDYEQYF. This chain joins TRBV9 and TRBJ2-7, with no clear D. The CDR3 sequence is 10 residues long. Germline loops: CDR1 SGDLS, CDR2 YYNGEE. Trimming took 7 bases from V and 3 from J, leaving 5 bases between them.

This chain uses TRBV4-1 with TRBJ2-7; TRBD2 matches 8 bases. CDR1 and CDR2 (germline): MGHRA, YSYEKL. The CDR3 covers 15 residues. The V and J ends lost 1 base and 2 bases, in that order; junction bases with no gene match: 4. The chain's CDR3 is CASSQGAGGPYEQYF. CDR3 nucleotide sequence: TGCGCCAGCAGCCAAGGGGCGGGGGGTCCCTACGAGCAGTACTTC.

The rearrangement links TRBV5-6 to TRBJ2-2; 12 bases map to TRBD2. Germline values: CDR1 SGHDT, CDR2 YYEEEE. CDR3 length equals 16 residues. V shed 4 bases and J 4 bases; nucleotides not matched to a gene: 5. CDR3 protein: CASSPGLAGRTGELFF. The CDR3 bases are TGTGCCAGCAGCCCAGGACTAGCGGGGCGCACCGGGGAGCTGTTTTTT.

The CDR3 DNA follows: TGTGCCAGCAGCGTAACCCCTGGACTTCACAATGAGCAGTTCTTC. It translates to CASSVTPGLHNEQFF. The chain is built from TRBV9 and TRBJ2-1, with a possible D match to TRBD2 (5 bases). Trimming pared 1 base from V and 5 bases from J, leaving 13 bases between. Germline loops: CDR1 SGDLS, CDR2 YYNGEE. This CDR3 comprises 15 residues.

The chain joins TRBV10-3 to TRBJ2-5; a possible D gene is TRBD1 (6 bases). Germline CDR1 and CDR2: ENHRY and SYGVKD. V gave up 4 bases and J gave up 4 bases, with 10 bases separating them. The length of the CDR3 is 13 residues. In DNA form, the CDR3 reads TGTGCCATCAGTGCTCCCAGGGGAGAGACCCAGTACTTC. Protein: CAISAPRGETQYF.

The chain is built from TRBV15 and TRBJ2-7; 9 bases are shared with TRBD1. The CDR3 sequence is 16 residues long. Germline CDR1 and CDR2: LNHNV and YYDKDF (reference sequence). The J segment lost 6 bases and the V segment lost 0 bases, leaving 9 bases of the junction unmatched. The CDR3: CATSRDGGTGWSEQYF. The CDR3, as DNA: TGTGCCACCAGCAGAGATGGCGGGACAGGGTGGAGCGAGCAGTACTTC.

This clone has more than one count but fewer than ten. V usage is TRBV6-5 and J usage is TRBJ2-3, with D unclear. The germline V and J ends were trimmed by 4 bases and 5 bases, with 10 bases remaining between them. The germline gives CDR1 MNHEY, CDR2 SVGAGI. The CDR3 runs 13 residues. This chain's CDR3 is CASSSFSGDTQYF. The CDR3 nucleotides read TGTGCCAGCAGTTCTTTCTCGGGAGATACGCAGTATTTT.

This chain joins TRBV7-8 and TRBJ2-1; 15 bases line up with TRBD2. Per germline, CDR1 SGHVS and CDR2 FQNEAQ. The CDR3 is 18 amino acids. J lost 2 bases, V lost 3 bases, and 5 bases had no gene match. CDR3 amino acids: CASSLGLAGGSTYNEQFF. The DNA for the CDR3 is TGTGCCAGCAGCTTGGGACTAGCGGGGGGTTCAACCTACAATGAGCAGTTCTTC.